This T cell receptor beta chain was retrieved from a study of siplizumab effects on memory and regulatory T cells. The V segment lost 3 bases and the J segment 5 bases; nucleotides outside the gene matches: 12. Germline V gene sequence: CDR1 MGHRA, CDR2 YSYEKL. This CDR3 has 16 amino acids. Sequencing was performed with immunoSEQ multiplex PCR; in TCRdb, only in-frame clones are kept and a portion is missing. In the table there are 70,000 to 90,000 clones, 85% to 90% of which are singletons. The receptor was isolated from a human donor in good health. Sequencing was done on a sample of CD4+ T cells sorted from blood. V usage is TRBV4-1 and J usage is TRBJ2-7; the match to TRBD2 covers 8 bases. DNA of the CDR3: TGCGCCAGCAGCCAGCCCGTAAGCGGGAGTTTGGACGAGCAGTACTTC. It translates to CASSQPVSGSLDEQYF.